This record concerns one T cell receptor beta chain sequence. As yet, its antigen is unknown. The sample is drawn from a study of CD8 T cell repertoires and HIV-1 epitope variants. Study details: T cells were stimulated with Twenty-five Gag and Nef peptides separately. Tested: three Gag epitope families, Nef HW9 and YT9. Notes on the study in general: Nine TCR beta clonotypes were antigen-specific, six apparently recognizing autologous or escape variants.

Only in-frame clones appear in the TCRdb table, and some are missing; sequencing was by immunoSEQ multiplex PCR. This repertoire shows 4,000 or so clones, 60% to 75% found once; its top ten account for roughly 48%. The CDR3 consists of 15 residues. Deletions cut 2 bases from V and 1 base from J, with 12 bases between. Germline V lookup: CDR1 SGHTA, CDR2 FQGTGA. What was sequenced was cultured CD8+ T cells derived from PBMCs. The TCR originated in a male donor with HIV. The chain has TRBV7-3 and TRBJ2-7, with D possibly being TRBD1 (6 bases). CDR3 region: CASSLHWQGSYEQYF. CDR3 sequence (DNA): TGTGCCAGCAGCTTACATTGGCAGGGGTCCTACGAGCAGTACTTC. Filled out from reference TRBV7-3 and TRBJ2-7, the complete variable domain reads GAGVSQTPSNKVTEKGKYVELRCDPISGHTALYWYRQSLGQGPEFLIYFQGTGAADDSGLPNDRFFAVRPEGSVSTLKIQRTERGDSAVYLCASSLHWQGSYEQYFGPGTRLTVT.